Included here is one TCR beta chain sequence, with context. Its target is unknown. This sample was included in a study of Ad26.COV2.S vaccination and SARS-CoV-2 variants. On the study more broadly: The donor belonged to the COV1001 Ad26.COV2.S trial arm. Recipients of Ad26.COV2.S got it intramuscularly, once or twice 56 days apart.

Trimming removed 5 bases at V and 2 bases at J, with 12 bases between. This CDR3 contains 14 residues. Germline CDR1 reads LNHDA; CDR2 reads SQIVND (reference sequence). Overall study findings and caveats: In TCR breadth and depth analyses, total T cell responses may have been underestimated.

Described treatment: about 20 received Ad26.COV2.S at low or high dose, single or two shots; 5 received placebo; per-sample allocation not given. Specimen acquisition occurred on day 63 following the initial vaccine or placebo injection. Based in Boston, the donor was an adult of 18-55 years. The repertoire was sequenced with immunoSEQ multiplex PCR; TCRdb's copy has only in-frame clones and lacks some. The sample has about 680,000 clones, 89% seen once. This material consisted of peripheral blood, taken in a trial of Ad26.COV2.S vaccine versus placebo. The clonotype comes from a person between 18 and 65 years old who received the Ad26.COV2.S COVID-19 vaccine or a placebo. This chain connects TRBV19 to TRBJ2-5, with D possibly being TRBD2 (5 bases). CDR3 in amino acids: CASSVGRPQETQYF. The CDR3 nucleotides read TGTGCCAGTAGTGTTGGGAGACCTCAAGAGACCCAGTACTTC.